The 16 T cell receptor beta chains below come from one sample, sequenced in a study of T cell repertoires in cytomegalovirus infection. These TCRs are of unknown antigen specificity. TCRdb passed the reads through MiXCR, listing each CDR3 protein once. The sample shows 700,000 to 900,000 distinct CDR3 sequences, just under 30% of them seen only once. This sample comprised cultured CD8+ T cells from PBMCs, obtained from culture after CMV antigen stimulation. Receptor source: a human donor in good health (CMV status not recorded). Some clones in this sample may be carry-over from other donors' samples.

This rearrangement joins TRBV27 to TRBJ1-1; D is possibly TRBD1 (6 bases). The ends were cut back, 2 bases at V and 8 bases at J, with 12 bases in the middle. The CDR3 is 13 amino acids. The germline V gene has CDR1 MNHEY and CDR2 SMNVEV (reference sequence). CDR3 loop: CASSLKIRGEAFF. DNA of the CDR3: TGTGCCAGCAGTTTAAAAATAAGGGGGGAAGCTTTCTTT.

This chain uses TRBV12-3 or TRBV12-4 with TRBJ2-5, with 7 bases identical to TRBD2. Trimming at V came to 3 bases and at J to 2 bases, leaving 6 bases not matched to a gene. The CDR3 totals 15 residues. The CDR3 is CASSFLQGGQETQYF. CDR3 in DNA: TGTGCCAGCAGTTTTTTGCAGGGAGGGCAAGAGACCCAGTACTTC.

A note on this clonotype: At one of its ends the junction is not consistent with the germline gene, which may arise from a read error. The DNA of the CDR3 is TGTGCCAGCAGGTTAGGGCATGGCTACACCTTC. Translated, it gives CASRLGHGYTF. The gene calls are TRBV7-2 and TRBJ1-2; no definite D call. There are 11 residues in the CDR3. Germline V gives CDR1 SGHTA, CDR2 FQGNSA.

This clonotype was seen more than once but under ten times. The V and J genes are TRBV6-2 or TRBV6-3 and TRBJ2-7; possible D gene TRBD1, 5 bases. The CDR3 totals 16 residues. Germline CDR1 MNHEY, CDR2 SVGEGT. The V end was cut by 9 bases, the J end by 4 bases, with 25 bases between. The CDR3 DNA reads TGTGCCAGACGAATTACTAAGGACACCATGAAGTACGAGCAGTACGTC. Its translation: CARRITKDTMKYEQYV.

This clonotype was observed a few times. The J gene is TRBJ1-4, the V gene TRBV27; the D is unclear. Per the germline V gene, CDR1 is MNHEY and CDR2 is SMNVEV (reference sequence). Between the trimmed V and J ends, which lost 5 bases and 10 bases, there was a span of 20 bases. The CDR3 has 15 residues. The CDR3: CASSPTDQFGGKLFF. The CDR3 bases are TGTGCCAGCAGTCCTACAGATCAATTTGGCGGAAAACTGTTTTTT.

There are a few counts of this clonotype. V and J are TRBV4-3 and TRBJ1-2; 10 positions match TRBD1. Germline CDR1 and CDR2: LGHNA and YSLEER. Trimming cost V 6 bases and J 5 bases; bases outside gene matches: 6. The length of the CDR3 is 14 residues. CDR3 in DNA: TGCGCCAGCAGTCCGGACAGGGGGGCGTATGGCTACACCTTC. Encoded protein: CASSPDRGAYGYTF.

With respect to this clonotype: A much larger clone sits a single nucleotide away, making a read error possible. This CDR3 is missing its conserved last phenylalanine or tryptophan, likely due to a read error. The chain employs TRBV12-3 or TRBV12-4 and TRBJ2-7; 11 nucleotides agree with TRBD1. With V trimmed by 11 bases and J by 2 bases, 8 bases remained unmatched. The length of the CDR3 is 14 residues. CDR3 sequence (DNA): TGTGCCTGTGCACCGGGACAGGGGGCCTACGAGCAGTACCTC. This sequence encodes CACAPGQGAYEQYL.

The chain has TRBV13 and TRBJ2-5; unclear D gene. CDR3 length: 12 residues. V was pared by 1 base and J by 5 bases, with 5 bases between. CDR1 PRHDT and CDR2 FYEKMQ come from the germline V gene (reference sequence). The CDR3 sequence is CASSLDHETQYF. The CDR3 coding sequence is TGTGCCAGCAGCTTAGATCATGAGACCCAGTACTTC.

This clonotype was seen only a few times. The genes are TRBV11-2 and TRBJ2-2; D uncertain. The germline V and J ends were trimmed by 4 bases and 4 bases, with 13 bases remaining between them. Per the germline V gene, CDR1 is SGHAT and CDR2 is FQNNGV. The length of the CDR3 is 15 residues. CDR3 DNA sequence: TGTGCCAGCAGCTCCCGGGTTAAAGGCACCGGGGAGCTGTTTTTT. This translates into CASSSRVKGTGELFF.

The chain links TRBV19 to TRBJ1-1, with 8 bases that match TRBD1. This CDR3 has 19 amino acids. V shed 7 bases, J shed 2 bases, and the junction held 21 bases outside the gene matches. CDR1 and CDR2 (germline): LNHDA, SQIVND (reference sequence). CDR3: CASTLRAVDRGQINTEAFF. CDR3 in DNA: TGTGCCAGTACCCTCCGGGCGGTTGACAGGGGCCAGATAAACACTGAAGCTTTCTTT.

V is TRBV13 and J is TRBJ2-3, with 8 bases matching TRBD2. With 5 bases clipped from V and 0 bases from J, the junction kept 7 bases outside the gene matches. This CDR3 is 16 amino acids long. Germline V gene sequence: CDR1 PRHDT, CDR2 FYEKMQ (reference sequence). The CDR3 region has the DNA TGTGCCAGCAGCCCCGAGCGGGGGAGAAGCACAGATACGCAGTATTTT. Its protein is CASSPERGRSTDTQYF. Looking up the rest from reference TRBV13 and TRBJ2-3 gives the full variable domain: AAGVIQSPRHLIKEKRETATLKCYPIPRHDTVYWYQQGPGQDPQFLISFYEKMQSDKGSIPDRFSAQQFSDYHSELNMSSLELGDSALYFCASSPERGRSTDTQYFGPGTRLTVL.

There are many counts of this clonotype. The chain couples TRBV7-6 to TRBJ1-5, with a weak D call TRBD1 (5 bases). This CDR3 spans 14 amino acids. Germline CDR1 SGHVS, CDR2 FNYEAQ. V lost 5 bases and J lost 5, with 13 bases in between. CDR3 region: CASSKSWGDQPQHF. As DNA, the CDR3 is TGTGCCAGCAGCAAAAGTTGGGGGGATCAGCCCCAGCATTTT.

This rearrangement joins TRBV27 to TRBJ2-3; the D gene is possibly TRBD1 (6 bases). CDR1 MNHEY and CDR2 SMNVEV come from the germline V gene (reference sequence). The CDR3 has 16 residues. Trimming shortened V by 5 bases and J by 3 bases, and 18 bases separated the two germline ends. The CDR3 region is CASSRGTLLRTDTQYF. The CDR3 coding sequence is TGTGCCAGCAGTAGAGGGACACTGCTGAGGACAGATACGCAGTATTTT.

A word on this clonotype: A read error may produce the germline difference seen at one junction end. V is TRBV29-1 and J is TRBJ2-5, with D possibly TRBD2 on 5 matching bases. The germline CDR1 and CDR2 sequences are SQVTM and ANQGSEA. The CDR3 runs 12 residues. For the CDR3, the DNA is TGTAGCGTTGACCGAGAGGGAGAGACCCAGTACTTC. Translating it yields CSVDREGETQYF.

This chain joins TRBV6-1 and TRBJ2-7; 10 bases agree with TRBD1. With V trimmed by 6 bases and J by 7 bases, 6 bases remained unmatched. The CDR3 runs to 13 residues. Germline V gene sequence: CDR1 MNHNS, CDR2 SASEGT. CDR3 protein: CASSGTGVEEQYV. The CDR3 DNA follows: TGTGCCAGCAGCGGGACAGGGGTGGAGGAGCAGTACGTC.

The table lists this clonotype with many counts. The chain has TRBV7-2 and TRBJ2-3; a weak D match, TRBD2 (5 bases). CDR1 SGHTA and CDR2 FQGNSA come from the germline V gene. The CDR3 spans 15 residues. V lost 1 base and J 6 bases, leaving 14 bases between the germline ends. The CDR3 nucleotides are TGTGCCAGCAGCTTAGGGACTTTCCCCCCCGATACGCAGTATTTT. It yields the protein CASSLGTFPPDTQYF.